This T cell receptor (beta chain) appears in the sequencing data of a study of Graves' ophthalmopathy and Graves' hyperthyroidism. This CDR3 region has 14 residues. Germline-derived CDR1 and CDR2 are SGHVS and FQNEAQ. Trimming cost V 1 base and J 5 bases, with 8 bases left between them. This clonotype has ten or more counts. Isolation of PBMCs was performed using around 9.1 ml of fresh peripheral blood. RNA transcripts served as template for amplifying TCR beta CDR3 sequences. Second-round multiplex PCR came after first-round RT-PCR with HTBI primers. MiXCR, applied by TCRdb to the multiplex PCR reads, yields one record per CDR3 protein. Of roughly 170,000 distinct CDR3 sequences in the sample, 30% to 45% were seen once.

The V call is TRBV7-8, the J call TRBJ2-2; D gene ambiguous. Sequenced: peripheral blood. This clonotype originated in a man aged 30-40 years with Graves' ophthalmopathy. The CDR3: CASSLVPGTGELFF. CDR3 DNA sequence: TGTGCCAGCAGCTTAGTCCCTGGAACCGGGGAGCTGTTTTTT.